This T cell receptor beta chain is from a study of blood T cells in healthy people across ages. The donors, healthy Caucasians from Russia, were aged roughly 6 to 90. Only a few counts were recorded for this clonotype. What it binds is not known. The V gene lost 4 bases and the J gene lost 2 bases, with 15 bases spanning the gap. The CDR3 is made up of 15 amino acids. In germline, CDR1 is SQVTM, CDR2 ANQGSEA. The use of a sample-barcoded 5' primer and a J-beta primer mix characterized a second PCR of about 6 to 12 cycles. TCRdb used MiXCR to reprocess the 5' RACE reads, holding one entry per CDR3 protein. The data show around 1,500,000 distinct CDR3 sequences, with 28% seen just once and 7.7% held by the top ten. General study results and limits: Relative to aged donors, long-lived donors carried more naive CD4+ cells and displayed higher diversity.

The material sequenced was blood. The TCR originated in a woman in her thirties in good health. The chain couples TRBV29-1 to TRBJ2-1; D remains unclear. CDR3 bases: TGCAGCGTTGGCGTAGCTCTAGGCCCCTACAATGAGCAGTTCTTC. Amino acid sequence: CSVGVALGPYNEQFF.